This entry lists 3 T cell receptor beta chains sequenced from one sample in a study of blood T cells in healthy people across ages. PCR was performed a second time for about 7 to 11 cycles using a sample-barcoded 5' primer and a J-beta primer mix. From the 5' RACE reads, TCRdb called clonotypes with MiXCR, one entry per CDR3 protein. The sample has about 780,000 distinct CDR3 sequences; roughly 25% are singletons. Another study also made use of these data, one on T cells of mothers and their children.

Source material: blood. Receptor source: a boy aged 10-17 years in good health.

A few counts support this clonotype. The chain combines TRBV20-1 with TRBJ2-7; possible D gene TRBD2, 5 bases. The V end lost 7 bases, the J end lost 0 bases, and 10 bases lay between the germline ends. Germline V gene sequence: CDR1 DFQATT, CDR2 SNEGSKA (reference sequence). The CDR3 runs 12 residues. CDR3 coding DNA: TGCAGTGTTCCCGGGGACTCCTACGAGCAGTACTTC. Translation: CSVPGDSYEQYF.

Written as DNA, the CDR3 is TGTGCCAGCAGCCAGACGGGGCTAGCGGGGGTTTCGAATGAGCAGTTCTTC. This encodes CASSQTGLAGVSNEQFF. The chain couples TRBV7-9 to TRBJ2-1, with 10 bases aligning to TRBD2. V was clipped by 5 bases and J by 7 bases; unmatched bases: 14. The CDR3 runs 17 residues. Looked up from germline, CDR1 is SEHNR and CDR2 is FQNEAQ (reference sequence).

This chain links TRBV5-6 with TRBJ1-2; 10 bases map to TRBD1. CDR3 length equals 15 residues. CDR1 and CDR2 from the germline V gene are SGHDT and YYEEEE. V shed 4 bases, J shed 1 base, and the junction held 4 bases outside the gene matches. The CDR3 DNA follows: TGTGCCAGCAGCCGCCGGGACAGGGGTAACTATGGCTACACCTTC. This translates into CASSRRDRGNYGYTF.